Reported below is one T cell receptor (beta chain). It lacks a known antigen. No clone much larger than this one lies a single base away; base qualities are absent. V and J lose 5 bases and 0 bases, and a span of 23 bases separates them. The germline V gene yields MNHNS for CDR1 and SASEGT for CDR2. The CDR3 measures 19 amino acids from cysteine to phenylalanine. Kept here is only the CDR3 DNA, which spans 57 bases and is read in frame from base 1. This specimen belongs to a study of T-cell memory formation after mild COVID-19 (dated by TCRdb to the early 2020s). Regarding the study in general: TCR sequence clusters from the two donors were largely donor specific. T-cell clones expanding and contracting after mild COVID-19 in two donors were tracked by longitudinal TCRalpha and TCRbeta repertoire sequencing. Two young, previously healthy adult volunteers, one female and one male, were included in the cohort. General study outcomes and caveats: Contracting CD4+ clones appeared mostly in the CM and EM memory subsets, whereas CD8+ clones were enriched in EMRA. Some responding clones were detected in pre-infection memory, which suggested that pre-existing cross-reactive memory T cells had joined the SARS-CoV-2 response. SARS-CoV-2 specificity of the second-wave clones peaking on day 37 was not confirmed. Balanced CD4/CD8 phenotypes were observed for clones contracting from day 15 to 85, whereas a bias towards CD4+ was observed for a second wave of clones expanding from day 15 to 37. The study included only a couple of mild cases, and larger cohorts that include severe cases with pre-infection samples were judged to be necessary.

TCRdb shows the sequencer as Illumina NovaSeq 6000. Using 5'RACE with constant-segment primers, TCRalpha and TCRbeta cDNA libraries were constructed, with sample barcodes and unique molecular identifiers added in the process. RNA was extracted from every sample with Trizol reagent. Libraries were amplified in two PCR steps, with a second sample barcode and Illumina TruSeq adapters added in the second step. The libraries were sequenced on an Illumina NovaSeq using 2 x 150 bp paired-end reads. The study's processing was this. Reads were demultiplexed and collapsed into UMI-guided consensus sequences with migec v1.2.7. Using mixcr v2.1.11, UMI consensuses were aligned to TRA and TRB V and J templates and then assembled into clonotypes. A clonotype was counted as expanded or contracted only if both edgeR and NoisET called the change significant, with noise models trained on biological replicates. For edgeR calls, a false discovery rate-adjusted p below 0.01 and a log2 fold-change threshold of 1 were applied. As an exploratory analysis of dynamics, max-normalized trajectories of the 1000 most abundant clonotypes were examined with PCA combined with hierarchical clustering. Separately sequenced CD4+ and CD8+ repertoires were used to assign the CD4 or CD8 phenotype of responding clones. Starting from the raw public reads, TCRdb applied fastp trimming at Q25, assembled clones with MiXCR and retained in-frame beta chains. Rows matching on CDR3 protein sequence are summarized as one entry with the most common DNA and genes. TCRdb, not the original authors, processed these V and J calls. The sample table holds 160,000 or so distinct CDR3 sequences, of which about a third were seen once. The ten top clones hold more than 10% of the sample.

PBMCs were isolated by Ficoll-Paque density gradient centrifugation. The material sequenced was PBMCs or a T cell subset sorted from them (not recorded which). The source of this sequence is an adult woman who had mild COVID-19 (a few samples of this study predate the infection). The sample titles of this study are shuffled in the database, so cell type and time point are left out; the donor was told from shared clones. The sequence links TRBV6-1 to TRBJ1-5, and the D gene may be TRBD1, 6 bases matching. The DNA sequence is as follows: TGTGCCAGCAGTCCACGGCCGGGGGGCTCGTTAAATAGCAATCAGCCCCAGCATTTT. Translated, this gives CASSPRPGGSLNSNQPQHF.